The text below deals with one TCR beta chain. Its antigen remains unidentified. The data derive from a study of T cell responses to AZD1222 COVID-19 vaccine. General observations from the study: Targets within unmutated variant regions were reportedly found for nearly half of spike-specific TCRs. Vaccine-related CD4 TCRs covered spike, predominating at 160-218 and 743-854. White British donors predominated, females outnumbered males, and clonal diversity was possibly underestimated. Among AZD1222 vaccinees, only 5 to 7 were seropositive at baseline.

Libraries were prepared by immunoSEQ multiplex PCR; TCRdb keeps only in-frame clonotypes and omits some of them. The sample lists tens of thousands of clones, 75% to 95% occurring once. This specimen consisted of peripheral blood, obtained 28 days after the second dose of the MenACWY control vaccine. This TCR was recovered from an adult who received the MenACWY meningococcal vaccine as a control.

The CDR3 here is CASSPRTGGDEQYF. DNA for the CDR3: TGCGCCAGCAGCCCAAGGACAGGGGGCGACGAGCAGTACTTC. This chain uses TRBV5-1 with TRBJ2-7; 11 bases are shared with TRBD1. Germline V lookup: CDR1 SGHRS, CDR2 YFSETQ. The V gene end was trimmed by 4 bases and the J gene end by 5 bases; junction bases not matched to a gene: 5. The CDR3 sequence is 14 residues long. Full variable domain (rest looked up from reference TRBV5-1 and TRBJ2-7): KAGVTQTPRYLIKTRGQQVTLSCSPISGHRSVSWYQQTPGQGLQFLFEYFSETQRNKGNFPGRFSGRQFSNSRSEMNVSTLELGDSALYLCASSPRTGGDEQYFGPGTRLTVT.